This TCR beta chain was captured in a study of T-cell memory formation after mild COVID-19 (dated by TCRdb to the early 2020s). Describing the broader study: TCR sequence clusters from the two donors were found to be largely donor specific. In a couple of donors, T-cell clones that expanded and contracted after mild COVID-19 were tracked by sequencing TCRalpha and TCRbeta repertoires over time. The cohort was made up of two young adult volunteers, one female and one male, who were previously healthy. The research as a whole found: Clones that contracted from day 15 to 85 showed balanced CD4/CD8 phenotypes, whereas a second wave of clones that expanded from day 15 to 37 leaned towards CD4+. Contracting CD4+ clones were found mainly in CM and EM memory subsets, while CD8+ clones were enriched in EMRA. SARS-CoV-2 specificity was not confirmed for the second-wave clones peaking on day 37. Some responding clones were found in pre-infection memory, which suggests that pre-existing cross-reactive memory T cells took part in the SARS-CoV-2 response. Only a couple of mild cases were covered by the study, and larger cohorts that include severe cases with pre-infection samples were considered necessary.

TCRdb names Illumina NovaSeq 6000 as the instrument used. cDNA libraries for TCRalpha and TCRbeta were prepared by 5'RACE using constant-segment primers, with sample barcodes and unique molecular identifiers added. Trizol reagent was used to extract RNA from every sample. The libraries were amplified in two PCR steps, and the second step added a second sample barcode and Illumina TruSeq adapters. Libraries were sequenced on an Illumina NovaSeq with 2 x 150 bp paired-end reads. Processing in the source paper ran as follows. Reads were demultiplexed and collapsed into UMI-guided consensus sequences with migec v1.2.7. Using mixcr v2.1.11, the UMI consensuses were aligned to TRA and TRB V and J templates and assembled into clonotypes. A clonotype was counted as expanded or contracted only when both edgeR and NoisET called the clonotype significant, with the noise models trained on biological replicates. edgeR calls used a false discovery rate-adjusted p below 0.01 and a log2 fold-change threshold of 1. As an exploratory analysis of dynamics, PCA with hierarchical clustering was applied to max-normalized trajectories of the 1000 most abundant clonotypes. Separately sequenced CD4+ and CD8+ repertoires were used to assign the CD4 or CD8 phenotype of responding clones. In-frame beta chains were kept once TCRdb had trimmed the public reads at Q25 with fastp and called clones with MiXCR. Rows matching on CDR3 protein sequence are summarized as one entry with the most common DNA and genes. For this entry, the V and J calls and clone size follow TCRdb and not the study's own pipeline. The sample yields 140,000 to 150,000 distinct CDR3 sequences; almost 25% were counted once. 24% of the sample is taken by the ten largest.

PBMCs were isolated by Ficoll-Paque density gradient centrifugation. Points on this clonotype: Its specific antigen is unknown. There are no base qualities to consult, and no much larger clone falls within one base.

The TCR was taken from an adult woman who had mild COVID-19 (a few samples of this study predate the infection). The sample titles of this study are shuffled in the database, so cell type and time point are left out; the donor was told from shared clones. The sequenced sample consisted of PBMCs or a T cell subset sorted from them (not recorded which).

The CDR3 has the sequence CASSLGQGVIDTQYF. The DNA sequence reads TGTGCCAGCAGCCTAGGACAGGGAGTCATAGATACGCAGTATTTT. Here the chain combines TRBV3-1 and TRBJ2-3; 8 bases in between match TRBD1. From its cysteine to its phenylalanine, the CDR3 spans 15 amino acids. The retained sequence is limited to the CDR3, 45 bases, with the frame set at the first base. After removal of 4 bases from V and 5 bases from J, the junction retains 8 bases not matched to a gene. From a lookup of the germline V gene (reference sequence), CDR1 and CDR2 are LGHDT and YNNKEL.